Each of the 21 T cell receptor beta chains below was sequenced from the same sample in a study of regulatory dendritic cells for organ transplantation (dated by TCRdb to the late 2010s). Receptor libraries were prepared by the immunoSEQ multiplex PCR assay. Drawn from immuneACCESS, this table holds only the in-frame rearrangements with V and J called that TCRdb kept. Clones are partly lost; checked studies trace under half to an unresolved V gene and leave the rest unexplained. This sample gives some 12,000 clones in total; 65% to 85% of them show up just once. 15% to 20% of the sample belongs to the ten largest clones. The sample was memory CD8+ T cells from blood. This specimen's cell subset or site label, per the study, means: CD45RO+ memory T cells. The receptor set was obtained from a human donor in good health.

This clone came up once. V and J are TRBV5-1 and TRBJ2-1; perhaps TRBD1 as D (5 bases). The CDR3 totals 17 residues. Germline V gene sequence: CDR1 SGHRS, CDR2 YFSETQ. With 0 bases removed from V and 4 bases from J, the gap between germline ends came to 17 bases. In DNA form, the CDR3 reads TGCGCCAGCAGCTTGGTTGAGAGGACACCACTATACAATGAGCAGTTCTTC. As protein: CASSLVERTPLYNEQFF.

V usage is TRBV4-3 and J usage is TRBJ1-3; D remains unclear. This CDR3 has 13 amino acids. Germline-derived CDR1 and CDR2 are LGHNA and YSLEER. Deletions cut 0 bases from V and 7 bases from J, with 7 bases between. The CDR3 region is CASSQDRGNTIYF. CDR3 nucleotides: TGCGCCAGCAGCCAAGATCGCGGGAACACCATATATTTT.

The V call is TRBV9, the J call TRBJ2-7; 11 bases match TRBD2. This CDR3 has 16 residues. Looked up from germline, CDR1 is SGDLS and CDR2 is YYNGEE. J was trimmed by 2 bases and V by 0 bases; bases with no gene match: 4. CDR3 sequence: CASSVGLAGSTYEQYF. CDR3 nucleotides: TGTGCCAGCAGCGTAGGACTAGCGGGAAGTACCTACGAGCAGTACTTC.

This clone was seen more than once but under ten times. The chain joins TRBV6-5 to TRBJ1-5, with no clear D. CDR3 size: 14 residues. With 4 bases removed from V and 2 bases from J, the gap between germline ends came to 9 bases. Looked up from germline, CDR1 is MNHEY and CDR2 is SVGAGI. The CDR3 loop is CASSSLFGNQPQHF. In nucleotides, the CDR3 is TGTGCCAGCAGTTCGCTATTTGGCAATCAGCCCCAGCATTTT.

CDR3 in DNA: TGTGCCAGCAGCCGCGGGACGGGGAAAACCTACGAGCAGTACTTC. Residues: CASSRGTGKTYEQYF. The chain links TRBV7-9 to TRBJ2-7; a weak D match, TRBD2 (6 bases). The CDR3 contains 15 residues. V gave up 5 bases and J gave up 2 bases, with 16 bases separating them. Germline V lookup: CDR1 SEHNR, CDR2 FQNEAQ (reference sequence).

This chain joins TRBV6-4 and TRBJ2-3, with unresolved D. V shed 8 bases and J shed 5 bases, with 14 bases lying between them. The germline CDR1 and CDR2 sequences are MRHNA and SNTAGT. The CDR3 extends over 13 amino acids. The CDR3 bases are TGTGCCAGCGGACGGTCGACCGGAGATACGCAGTATTTT. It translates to CASGRSTGDTQYF.

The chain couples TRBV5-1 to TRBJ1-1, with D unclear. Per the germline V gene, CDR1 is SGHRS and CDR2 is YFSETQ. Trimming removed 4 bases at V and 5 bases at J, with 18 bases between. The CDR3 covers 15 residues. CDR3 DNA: TGCGCCAGCAGCCAGGACCTCTTCTGGGGAACTGAAGCTTTCTTT. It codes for CASSQDLFWGTEAFF.

The CDR3 region is CASSEPIDVVREQFF. As DNA, the CDR3 is TGTGCCAGCAGTGAACCAATTGACGTCGTGAGGGAGCAGTTCTTC. V gene TRBV6-1 combines with J gene TRBJ2-1; no clear D gene. From germline, CDR1 is MNHNS and CDR2 SASEGT. Trimming removed 2 bases at V and 10 bases at J, with 18 bases between. This CDR3 is 15 amino acids long.

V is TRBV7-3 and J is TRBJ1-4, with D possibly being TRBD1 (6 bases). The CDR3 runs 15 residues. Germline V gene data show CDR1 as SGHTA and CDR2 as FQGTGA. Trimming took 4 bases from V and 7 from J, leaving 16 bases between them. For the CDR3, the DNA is TGTGCCAGCAGCTCGCACCAGGGGCCGAGTGAAAAACTGTTTTTT. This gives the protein CASSSHQGPSEKLFF.

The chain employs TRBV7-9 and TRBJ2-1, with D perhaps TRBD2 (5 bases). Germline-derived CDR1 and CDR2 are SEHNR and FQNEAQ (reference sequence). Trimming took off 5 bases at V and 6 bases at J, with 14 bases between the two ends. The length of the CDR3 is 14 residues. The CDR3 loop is CASSPDGNSNEQFF. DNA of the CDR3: TGTGCCAGCAGCCCCGACGGGAACTCCAATGAGCAGTTCTTC. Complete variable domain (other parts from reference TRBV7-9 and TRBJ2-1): DTGVSQNPRHKITKRGQNVTFRCDPISEHNRLYWYRQTLGQGPEFLTYFQNEAQLEKSRLLSDRFSAERPKGSFSTLEIQRTEQGDSAMYLCASSPDGNSNEQFFGPGTRLTVL.

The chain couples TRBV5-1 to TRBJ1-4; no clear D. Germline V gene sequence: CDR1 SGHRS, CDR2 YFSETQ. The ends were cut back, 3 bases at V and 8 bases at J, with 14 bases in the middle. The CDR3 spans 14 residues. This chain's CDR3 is CASSYTGEAEKLFF. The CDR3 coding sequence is TGCGCCAGCAGCTACACGGGCGAGGCCGAAAAACTGTTTTTT.

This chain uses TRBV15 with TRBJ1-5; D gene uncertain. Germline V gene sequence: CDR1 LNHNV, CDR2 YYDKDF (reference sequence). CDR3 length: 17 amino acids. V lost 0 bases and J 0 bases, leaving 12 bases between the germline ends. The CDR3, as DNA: TGTGCCACCAGCAGAGATGAGGTTGACTATAGCAATCAGCCCCAGCATTTT. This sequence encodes CATSRDEVDYSNQPQHF.

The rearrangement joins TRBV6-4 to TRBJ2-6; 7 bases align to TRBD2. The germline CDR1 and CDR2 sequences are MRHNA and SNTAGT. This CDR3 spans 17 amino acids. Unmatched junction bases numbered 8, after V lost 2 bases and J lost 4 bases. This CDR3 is CASSDGGEGTGANVLTF. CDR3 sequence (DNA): TGTGCCAGCAGTGACGGAGGGGAGGGCACCGGGGCCAACGTCCTGACTTTC.

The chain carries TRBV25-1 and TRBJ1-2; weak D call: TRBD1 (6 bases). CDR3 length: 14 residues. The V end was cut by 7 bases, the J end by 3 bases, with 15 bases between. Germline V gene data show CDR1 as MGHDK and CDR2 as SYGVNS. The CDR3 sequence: CASTDQGIDYGYTF. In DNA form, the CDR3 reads TGTGCCAGCACAGACCAGGGGATCGACTATGGCTACACCTTC.

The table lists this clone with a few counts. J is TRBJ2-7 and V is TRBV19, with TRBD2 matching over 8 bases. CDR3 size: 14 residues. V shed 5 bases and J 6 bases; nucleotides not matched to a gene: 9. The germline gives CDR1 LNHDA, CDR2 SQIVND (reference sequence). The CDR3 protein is CASSPGLGLLEQYF. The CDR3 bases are TGTGCCAGTAGTCCGGGACTAGGATTGCTCGAGCAGTACTTC.

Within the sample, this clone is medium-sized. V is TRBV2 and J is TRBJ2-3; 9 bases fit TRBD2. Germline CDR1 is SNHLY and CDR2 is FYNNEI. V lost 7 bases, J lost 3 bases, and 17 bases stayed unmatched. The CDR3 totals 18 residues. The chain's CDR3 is CASILQPIVAGATDTQYF. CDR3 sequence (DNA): TGTGCCAGCATTCTTCAACCAATAGTAGCGGGAGCAACAGATACGCAGTATTTT.

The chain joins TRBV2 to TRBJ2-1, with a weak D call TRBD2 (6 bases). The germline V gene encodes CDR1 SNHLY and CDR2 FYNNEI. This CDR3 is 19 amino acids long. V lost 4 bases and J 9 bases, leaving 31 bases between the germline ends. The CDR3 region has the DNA TGTGCCAGCAGTGGGAGACAGAGGACCAACACGGGGGATGATACTGAGCAGTTCTTC. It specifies CASSGRQRTNTGDDTEQFF. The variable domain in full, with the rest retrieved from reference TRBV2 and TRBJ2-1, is EPEVTQTPSHQVTQMGQEVILRCVPISNHLYFYWYRQILGQKVEFLVSFYNNEISEKSEIFDDQFSVERPDGSNFTLKIRSTKLEDSAMYFCASSGRQRTNTGDDTEQFFGPGTRLTVL.

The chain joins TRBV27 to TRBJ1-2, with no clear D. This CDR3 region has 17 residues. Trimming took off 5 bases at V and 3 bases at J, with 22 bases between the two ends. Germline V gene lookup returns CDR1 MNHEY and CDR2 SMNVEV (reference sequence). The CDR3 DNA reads TGTGCCAGCAGTGAGGTGGCTTTTCGGAACGTCGACTATGGCTACACCTTC. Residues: CASSEVAFRNVDYGYTF.

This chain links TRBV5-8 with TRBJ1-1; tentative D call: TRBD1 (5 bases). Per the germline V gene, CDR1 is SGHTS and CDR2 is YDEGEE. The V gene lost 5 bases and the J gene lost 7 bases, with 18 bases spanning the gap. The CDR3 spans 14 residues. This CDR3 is CASRPPRVQGEAFF. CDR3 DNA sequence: TGTGCCAGCAGGCCCCCTAGGGTGCAGGGTGAAGCTTTCTTT.

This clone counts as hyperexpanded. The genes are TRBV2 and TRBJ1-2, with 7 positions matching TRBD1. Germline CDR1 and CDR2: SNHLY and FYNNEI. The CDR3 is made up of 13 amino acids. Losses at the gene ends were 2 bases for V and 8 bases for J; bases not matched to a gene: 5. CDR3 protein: CASSEKGAEGYTF. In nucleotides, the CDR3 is TGTGCCAGCAGTGAAAAGGGGGCGGAAGGCTACACCTTC. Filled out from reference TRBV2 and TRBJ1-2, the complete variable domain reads EPEVTQTPSHQVTQMGQEVILRCVPISNHLYFYWYRQILGQKVEFLVSFYNNEISEKSEIFDDQFSVERPDGSNFTLKIRSTKLEDSAMYFCASSEKGAEGYTFGSGTRLTVV.

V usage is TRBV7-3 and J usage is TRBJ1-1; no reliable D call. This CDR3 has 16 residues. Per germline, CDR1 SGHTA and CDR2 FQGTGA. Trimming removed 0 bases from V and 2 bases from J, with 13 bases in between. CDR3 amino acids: CASSLTSGPLNTEAFF. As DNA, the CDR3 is TGTGCCAGCAGCTTAACGTCCGGTCCGTTAAACACTGAAGCTTTCTTT.